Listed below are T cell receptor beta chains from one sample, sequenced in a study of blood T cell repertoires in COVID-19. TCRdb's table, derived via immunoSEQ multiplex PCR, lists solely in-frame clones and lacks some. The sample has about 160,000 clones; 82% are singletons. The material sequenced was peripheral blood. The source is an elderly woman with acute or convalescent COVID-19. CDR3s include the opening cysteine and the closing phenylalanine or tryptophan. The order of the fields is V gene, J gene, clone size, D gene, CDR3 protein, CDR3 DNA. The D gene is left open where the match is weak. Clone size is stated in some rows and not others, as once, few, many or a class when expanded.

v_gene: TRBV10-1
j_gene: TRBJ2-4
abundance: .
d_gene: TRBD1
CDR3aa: CASSPGTGNIQYF
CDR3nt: TGCGCCAGCAGCCCCGGGACAGGAAACATTCAGTACTTC

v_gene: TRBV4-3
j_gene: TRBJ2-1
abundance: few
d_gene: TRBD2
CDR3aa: CASSHKAGGNEQFF
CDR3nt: TGCGCCAGCAGCCACAAAGCGGGAGGCAATGAGCAGTTCTTC

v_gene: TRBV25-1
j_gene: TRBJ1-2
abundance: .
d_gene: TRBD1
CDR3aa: CASSLPGTGAIYGYTF
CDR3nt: TGTGCCAGCAGTTTACCCGGGACAGGGGCGATCTATGGCTACACCTTC

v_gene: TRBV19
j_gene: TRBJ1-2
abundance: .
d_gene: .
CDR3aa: CASSMGGRGYGYTF
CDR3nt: TGTGCCAGTAGTATGGGCGGGCGAGGCTATGGCTACACCTTC

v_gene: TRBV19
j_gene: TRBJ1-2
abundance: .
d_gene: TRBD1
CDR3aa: CASRDRVDYGYTF
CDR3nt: TGTGCCAGCCGGGACAGGGTAGACTATGGCTACACCTTC

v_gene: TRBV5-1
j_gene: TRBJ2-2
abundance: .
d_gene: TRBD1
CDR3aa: CASSLQGADTGELFF
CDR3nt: TGCGCCAGCAGCTTGCAGGGGGCGGACACCGGGGAGCTGTTTTTT

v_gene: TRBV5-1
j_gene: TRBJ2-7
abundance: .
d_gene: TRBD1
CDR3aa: CASSLGTGLAEQYF
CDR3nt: TGCGCCAGCAGCTTGGGGACAGGGCTTGCCGAGCAGTACTTC

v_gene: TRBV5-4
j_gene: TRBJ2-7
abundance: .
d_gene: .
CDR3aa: CASSLAPGPYEQYF
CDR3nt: TGTGCCAGCAGCTTGGCCCCCGGTCCCTACGAGCAGTACTTC

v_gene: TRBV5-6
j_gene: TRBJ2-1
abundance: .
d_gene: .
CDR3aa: CASSLKAGRLSSYNEQFF
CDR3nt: TGTGCCAGCAGCCTAAAAGCGGGCCGACTCAGCTCCTACAATGAGCAGTTCTTC

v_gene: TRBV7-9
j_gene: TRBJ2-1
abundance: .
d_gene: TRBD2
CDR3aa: CASSYAGLSYNEQFF
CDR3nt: TGTGCCAGCAGCTACGCGGGACTATCCTACAATGAGCAGTTCTTC

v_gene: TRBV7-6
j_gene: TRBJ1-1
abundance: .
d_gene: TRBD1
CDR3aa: CASSLGTENTEAFF
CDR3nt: TGTGCCAGCAGCTTGGGGACAGAGAACACTGAAGCTTTCTTT

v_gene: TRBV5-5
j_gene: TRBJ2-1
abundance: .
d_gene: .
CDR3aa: CASSFNNEQFF
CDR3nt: TGTGCCAGCAGTTTTAACAATGAGCAGTTCTTC

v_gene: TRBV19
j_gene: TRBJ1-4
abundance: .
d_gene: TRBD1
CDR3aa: CASSLPGQGNEKLFF
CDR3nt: TGTGCCAGTAGCCTCCCGGGACAGGGAAATGAAAAACTGTTTTTT

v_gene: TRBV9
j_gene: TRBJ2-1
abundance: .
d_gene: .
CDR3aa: CASSESDGGTDYNEQFF
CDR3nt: TGTGCCAGCAGCGAGAGCGATGGCGGGACTGACTACAATGAGCAGTTCTTC

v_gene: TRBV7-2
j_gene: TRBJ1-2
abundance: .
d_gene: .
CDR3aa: CASSLGTPNYGYTF
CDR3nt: TGTGCCAGCAGCTTAGGTACTCCTAACTATGGCTACACCTTC

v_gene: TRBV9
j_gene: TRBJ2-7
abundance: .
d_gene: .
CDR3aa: CASSVGGGNYEQYF
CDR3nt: TGTGCCAGCAGCGTAGGCGGCGGGAACTACGAGCAGTACTTC

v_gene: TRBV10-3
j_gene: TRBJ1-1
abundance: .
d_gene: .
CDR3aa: CAISAGRASGIGAEAFF
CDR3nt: TGTGCCATCAGTGCCGGCAGGGCTAGCGGGATCGGAGCTGAAGCTTTCTTT